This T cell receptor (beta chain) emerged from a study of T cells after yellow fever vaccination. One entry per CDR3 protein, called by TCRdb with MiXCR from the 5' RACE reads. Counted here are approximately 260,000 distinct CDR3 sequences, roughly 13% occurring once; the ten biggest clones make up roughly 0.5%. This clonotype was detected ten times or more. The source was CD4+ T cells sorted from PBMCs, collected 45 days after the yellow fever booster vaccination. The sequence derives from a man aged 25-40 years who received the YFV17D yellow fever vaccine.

The CDR3 sequence is CASSLSAGGNGYTF. The DNA for the CDR3 is TGTGCCAGCAGCTTAAGCGCAGGGGGCAATGGCTACACCTTC. J is TRBJ1-2 and V is TRBV7-8, with TRBD1 identical over 8 bases. Unmatched junction bases numbered 5, after V lost 2 bases and J lost 6 bases. CDR1 is SGHVS, CDR2 FQNEAQ, per germline. This CDR3 comprises 14 residues.